This T cell receptor (beta chain) was obtained from a study of control samples from healthy donors and cancer patients. V lost 3 bases and J 0 bases, leaving 12 bases between the germline ends. Germline V gene data show CDR1 as WNHNN and CDR2 as SYGVQD (reference sequence). The CDR3 is made up of 15 amino acids. Libraries were prepared by immunoSEQ multiplex PCR; TCRdb keeps only in-frame clonotypes and omits some of them. Its clone listing holds fewer than 200,000 clones. V and J are TRBV10-1 and TRBJ2-7; D is uncertain. The TCR was taken from a young woman in good health. Sequencing used blood. CDR3 protein: CASSEAMGYSYEQYF. The CDR3 nucleotides are TGCGCCAGCAGTGAAGCTATGGGTTACTCCTACGAGCAGTACTTC.